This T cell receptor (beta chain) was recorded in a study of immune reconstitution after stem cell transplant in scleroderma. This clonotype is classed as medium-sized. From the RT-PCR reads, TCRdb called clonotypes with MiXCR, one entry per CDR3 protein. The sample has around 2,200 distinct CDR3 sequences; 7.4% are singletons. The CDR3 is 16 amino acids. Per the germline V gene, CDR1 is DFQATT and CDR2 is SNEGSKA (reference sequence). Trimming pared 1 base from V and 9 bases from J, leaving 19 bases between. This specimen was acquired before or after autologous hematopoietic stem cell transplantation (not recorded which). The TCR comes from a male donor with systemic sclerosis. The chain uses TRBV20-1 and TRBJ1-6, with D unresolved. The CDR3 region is CSARVGAGSEGSPLHF. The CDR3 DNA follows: TGCAGTGCTAGAGTAGGTGCCGGGTCGGAGGGTTCACCCCTCCACTTT.